The entry below gives a single T cell receptor beta chain sequence along with its context. This sample is drawn from a study of T cell changes during pregnancy in multiple sclerosis. The germline gives CDR1 PRHDT, CDR2 FYEKMQ (reference sequence). V lost 8 bases to trimming and J lost 2 bases, with 15 bases between them. CDR3 length: 14 residues. The repertoire was sequenced with immunoSEQ multiplex PCR; TCRdb's copy has only in-frame clones and lacks some. The sample records tens of thousands of clones, 89% being singletons. The receptor was isolated from a female donor with multiple sclerosis, enrolled in a pregnancy study. The chain is built from TRBV13 and TRBJ1-2; D is unclear. Specimen: CD8+ T cells from peripheral blood mononuclear cells, collected in the second trimester of pregnancy. The CDR3 is CASARTLENYGYTF. DNA for the CDR3: TGTGCCAGCGCCCGAACCCTGGAGAACTATGGCTACACCTTC.